This passage covers 31 T cell receptor beta chains from one sample sequenced in a study of Tregs in tolerant kidney transplant recipients. Clones were read by immunoSEQ multiplex PCR, and TCRdb kept only the in-frame ones, dropping some. The table records 240,000 or so clones, about 80% of them present only once. The material sequenced was CD4+ T cells from blood. These TCRs come from a human donor in good health.

The J gene is TRBJ2-5, the V gene TRBV4-2; 11 positions match TRBD1. The CDR3 covers 16 residues. CDR1 and CDR2 from the germline V gene are LGHNA and YNFKEQ. Trimming removed 5 bases from V and 5 bases from J; junction bases left unmatched: 10. As DNA, the CDR3 is TGTGCCAGCAGCTCAATACCGGGACAGGGGGGGGAGACCCAGTACTTC. It yields the protein CASSSIPGQGGETQYF.

The chain combines TRBV30 with TRBJ2-7, with no clear D. The germline V gene has CDR1 GTSNPN and CDR2 SVGIG (reference sequence). Deletions cut 1 base from V and 6 bases from J, with 7 bases between. The CDR3 contains 11 residues. In DNA form, the CDR3 reads TGTGCCTGGAGTGAATCGGCCGAGCAGTACTTC. It specifies CAWSESAEQYF. Full variable domain (rest looked up from reference TRBV30 and TRBJ2-7): SQTIHQWPATLVQPVGSPLSLECTVEGTSNPNLYWYRQAAGRGLQLLFYSVGIGQISSEVPQNLSASRPQDRQFILSSKKLLLSDSGFYLCAWSESAEQYFGPGTRLTVT.

The chain combines TRBV5-6 with TRBJ1-3, with D uncertain. CDR1 and CDR2 (germline): SGHDT, YYEEEE. V was cut by 4 bases and J by 0 bases, with 14 bases left in between. CDR3 length: 16 amino acids. The CDR3 sequence: CASSRGRLRSGNTIYF. DNA for the CDR3: TGTGCCAGCAGCCGCGGCAGACTGCGCTCTGGAAACACCATATATTTT. The complete variable domain, with remaining parts taken from reference TRBV5-6 and TRBJ1-3, reads DAGVTQSPTHLIKTRGQQVTLRCSPKSGHDTVSWYQQALGQGPQFIFQYYEEEERQRGNFPDRFSGHQFPNYSSELNVNALLLGDSALYLCASSRGRLRSGNTIYFGEGSWLTVV.

This sequence joins TRBV19 and TRBJ1-2; D ambiguous. The CDR3 sequence is 13 residues long. CDR1 and CDR2 (germline): LNHDA, SQIVND (reference sequence). V lost 7 bases, J lost 5 bases, and 14 bases lay in between. In DNA, the CDR3 is TGTGCCAGTACGGCAGGTTTAATATATGGCTACACCTTC. Translated, it gives CASTAGLIYGYTF.

This clone was recorded only once. The chain links TRBV7-2 to TRBJ2-5, with 9 positions matching TRBD2. CDR1 is SGHTA and CDR2 is FQGNSA in the germline V gene. Trimming removed 5 bases from V and 4 bases from J; junction bases left unmatched: 5. The CDR3 spans 14 residues. In DNA, the CDR3 is TGTGCCAGCAGCCGTCTAGCGGGATCAGAGACCCAGTACTTC. Its protein is CASSRLAGSETQYF. The variable domain in full, with the rest retrieved from reference TRBV7-2 and TRBJ2-5, is GAGVSQSPSNKVTEKGKDVELRCDPISGHTALYWYRQSLGQGLEFLIYFQGNSAPDKSGLPSDRFSAERTGGSVSTLTIQRTQQEDSAVYLCASSRLAGSETQYFGPGTRLLVL.

V is TRBV6-1 and J is TRBJ1-1; 7 bases map to TRBD1. Germline lookup yields CDR1 MNHNS and CDR2 SASEGT. The CDR3 has 15 amino acids. With V trimmed by 5 bases and J by 4 bases, 10 bases remained unmatched. This chain's CDR3 is CASSKRQGLATEAFF. The CDR3 DNA is TGTGCCAGCAGTAAGAGACAGGGACTAGCCACTGAAGCTTTCTTT.

The gene calls are TRBV19 and TRBJ2-7; the match to TRBD1 covers 10 bases. The CDR3 consists of 13 residues. With V trimmed by 4 bases and J by 5 bases, 2 bases remained unmatched. In germline, CDR1 is LNHDA, CDR2 SQIVND (reference sequence). The CDR3 DNA reads TGTGCCAGTAGTAGGGACAGGGGCCACGAGCAGTACTTC. Its protein is CASSRDRGHEQYF.

This rearrangement joins TRBV18 to TRBJ2-2, with no clear D. V lost 2 bases, J lost 0 bases, and 7 bases lay in between. Looked up from germline, CDR1 is KGHSH and CDR2 is LQKENI. This CDR3 comprises 15 residues. Written as DNA, the CDR3 is TGTGCCAGCTCACCAAGACACTCGAACACCGGGGAGCTGTTTTTT. It is translated as CASSPRHSNTGELFF.

This chain joins TRBV5-5 and TRBJ2-5; TRBD1 matches 8 bases. Per the germline V gene, CDR1 is SGHKS and CDR2 is YYEKEE (reference sequence). V was pared by 3 bases and J by 4 bases, with 5 bases of the junction left unmatched. The CDR3 spans 14 residues. The CDR3 nucleotides are TGTGCCAGCAGCTCTCAGGGGGCGGGAGAGACCCAGTACTTC. It translates to CASSSQGAGETQYF.

The chain is built from TRBV4-1 and TRBJ1-1, with D uncertain. The CDR3 loop spans 14 amino acids. CDR1 and CDR2 from the germline V gene are MGHRA and YSYEKL. V lost 4 bases and J 0 bases, leaving 9 bases between the germline ends. CDR3 region: CASSLEWVNTEAFF. The CDR3 coding sequence is TGCGCCAGCAGCCTTGAATGGGTGAACACTGAAGCTTTCTTT.

The chain has TRBV6-1 and TRBJ2-7, with a tentative D call TRBD1 (5 bases). The CDR3 totals 14 residues. Germline V gives CDR1 MNHNS, CDR2 SASEGT. The V and J ends lost 6 bases and 1 base respectively, with 13 bases between them. Here the CDR3 reads CASSLRVGSYEQYF. The CDR3 region has the DNA TGTGCCAGCAGCCTCAGGGTAGGGTCCTACGAGCAGTACTTC.

The gene calls are TRBV5-1 and TRBJ1-1; D gene unclear. Trimming took 0 bases from V and 3 from J, leaving 9 bases between them. Germline assignment: CDR1 SGHRS and CDR2 YFSETQ. There are 14 residues in the CDR3. This chain's CDR3 is CASSLDSVYTEAFF. The CDR3 DNA reads as TGCGCCAGCAGCTTGGACTCGGTGTACACTGAAGCTTTCTTT.

The V and J genes are TRBV5-1 and TRBJ2-5; D possibly corresponds to TRBD1 (6 bases). CDR3 length equals 15 residues. Germline lookup yields CDR1 SGHRS and CDR2 YFSETQ. Between the trimmed V and J ends, which lost 1 base and 0 bases, there was a span of 10 bases. CDR3 in DNA: TGCGCCAGCAGCTTGCAAGACAGGTACCAAGAGACCCAGTACTTC. Its protein product is CASSLQDRYQETQYF.

The chain is built from TRBV13 and TRBJ2-2; D gene uncertain. The germline V and J ends were trimmed by 2 bases and 1 base, with 11 bases remaining between them. This CDR3 has 16 amino acids. Germline CDR1 reads PRHDT; CDR2 reads FYEKMQ (reference sequence). CDR3 in amino acids: CASSLSPLGNTGELFF. The CDR3, as DNA: TGTGCCAGCAGCTTATCCCCCTTGGGGAACACCGGGGAGCTGTTTTTT.

J is TRBJ1-1 and V is TRBV15, with 8 bases identical to TRBD1. This CDR3 is built from 15 residues. CDR1 is LNHNV, CDR2 YYDKDF, per germline (reference sequence). V gave up 2 bases and J gave up 7 bases; unmatched junction bases: 9. The CDR3 nucleotides are TGTGCCACCAGCAGACCCTTCGGACAGGGAATTGAAGCTTTCTTT. Its translation is CATSRPFGQGIEAFF. Supplemented by reference TRBV15 and TRBJ1-1, the full variable domain reads DAMVIQNPRYQVTQFGKPVTLSCSQTLNHNVMYWYQQKSSQAPKLLFHYYDKDFNNEADTPDNFQSRRPNTSFCFLDIRSPGLGDTAMYLCATSRPFGQGIEAFFGQGTRLTVV.

V is TRBV19 and J is TRBJ2-1; 7 bases match TRBD2. There are 15 residues in the CDR3. Germline CDR1 is LNHDA and CDR2 is SQIVND (reference sequence). The ends lost 2 bases at V and 4 bases at J; junction bases unmatched: 5. CDR3 protein: CASSISRDYYNEQFF. CDR3 coding DNA: TGTGCCAGTAGTATATCCCGGGACTATTACAATGAGCAGTTCTTC.

This chain links TRBV29-1 with TRBJ1-4; no clear D. V was trimmed by 7 bases and J by 1 base, leaving 10 bases between them. The CDR3 covers 13 residues. The V gene's germline CDR1 is SQVTM and CDR2 ANQGSEA. The CDR3 loop is CSAGEGTNEKLFF. The CDR3 DNA reads as TGCAGCGCTGGAGAAGGAACTAATGAAAAACTGTTTTTT.

This chain links TRBV6-5 with TRBJ1-5, with D possibly TRBD1 on 5 matching bases. The ends were cut back, 4 bases at V and 6 bases at J, with 13 bases in the middle. Germline V gives CDR1 MNHEY, CDR2 SVGAGI. The CDR3 runs to 14 residues. In nucleotides, the CDR3 is TGTGCCAGCAGTTCCCAGGGTTTCGGTCAGCCCCAGCATTTT. Translation gives CASSSQGFGQPQHF.

The chain uses TRBV19 and TRBJ2-3, with a possible D match to TRBD1 (6 bases). Trimming removed 4 bases from V and 1 base from J, with 6 bases in between. Germline V gives CDR1 LNHDA, CDR2 SQIVND (reference sequence). This CDR3 comprises 13 residues. The CDR3 DNA reads as TGTGCCAGTAGTACAGGGGGCACAGATACGCAGTATTTT. Encoded protein: CASSTGGTDTQYF.

This clone has a handful of counts. CDR3 in DNA: TGTGCCAGCAGCCGCACCGGGTTCGACGAGCAGTACTTC. Its translation: CASSRTGFDEQYF. The chain is built from TRBV7-2 and TRBJ2-7; D remains unclear. The CDR3 runs to 13 residues. Trimming left V 5 bases short and J 5 bases short, with 13 bases between. The germline gives CDR1 SGHTA, CDR2 FQGNSA.

Turning to this clone: Other DNA sequences within the sample encode an identical CDR3. The chain combines TRBV5-1 with TRBJ1-4; D uncertain. Trimming took off 4 bases at V and 2 bases at J, with 6 bases between the two ends. Germline lookup yields CDR1 SGHRS and CDR2 YFSETQ. This CDR3 has 13 residues. The DNA for the CDR3 is TGCGCCAGCAGCCGAGGCACTAATGAAAAACTGTTTTTT. Amino acids: CASSRGTNEKLFF.

This clone has a single count. This chain joins TRBV5-1 and TRBJ1-1; 8 nucleotides line up with TRBD1. The CDR3 sequence is 14 residues long. CDR1 and CDR2 (germline): SGHRS, YFSETQ. Trimming cost V 5 bases and J 1 base; bases outside gene matches: 4. The CDR3 reads CASSGQGSNTEAFF. CDR3 DNA sequence: TGCGCCAGCAGTGGACAGGGCTCGAACACTGAAGCTTTCTTT. Full variable domain (remainder filled in from reference TRBV5-1 and TRBJ1-1): KAGVTQTPRYLIKTRGQQVTLSCSPISGHRSVSWYQQTPGQGLQFLFEYFSETQRNKGNFPGRFSGRQFSNSRSEMNVSTLELGDSALYLCASSGQGSNTEAFFGQGTRLTVV.

The rearrangement uses TRBV6-5 and TRBJ2-7; 7 nucleotides line up with TRBD1. CDR3 length: 15 residues. Germline V gene lookup returns CDR1 MNHEY and CDR2 SVGAGI. V gave up 8 bases and J gave up 2 bases; unmatched junction bases: 12. CDR3 nucleotides: TGTGCCAGCGCCTTCGGGACAGTGACACCCTACGAGCAGTACTTC. This encodes CASAFGTVTPYEQYF.

This chain connects TRBV7-6 to TRBJ2-7; D is ambiguous. CDR3 length equals 12 residues. The V gene lost 3 bases and the J gene lost 6 bases, with 9 bases spanning the gap. CDR1 and CDR2 (germline): SGHVS, FNYEAQ. The CDR3 DNA reads as TGTGCCAGCAGCTTGCACGGGTCCGAGCAGTACTTC. Protein: CASSLHGSEQYF. The entire variable domain, with the rest obtained from reference TRBV7-6 and TRBJ2-7, is as follows: GAGVSQSPRYKVTKRGQDVALRCDPISGHVSLYWYRQALGQGPEFLTYFNYEAQQDKSGLPNDRFSAERPEGSISTLTIQRTEQRDSAMYRCASSLHGSEQYFGPGTRLTVT.

J is TRBJ2-4 and V is TRBV5-5; possibly TRBD1 for D (6 bases). The V end was cut by 2 bases, the J end by 15 bases, with 15 bases between. The CDR3 totals 12 residues. From germline, CDR1 is SGHKS and CDR2 YYEKEE (reference sequence). CDR3 loop: CASSFAERTVYF. CDR3 sequence (DNA): TGTGCCAGCAGCTTTGCCGAGAGGACAGTGTACTTC.

The CDR3 region is CASSLRGQHEQYF. The CDR3 DNA is TGTGCCAGCAGCTTGAGGGGGCAGCACGAGCAGTACTTC. This chain connects TRBV7-9 to TRBJ2-7; 7 bases map to TRBD1. Germline loops: CDR1 SEHNR, CDR2 FQNEAQ (reference sequence). The CDR3 extends over 13 amino acids. Trimming removed 3 bases from V and 5 bases from J; junction bases left unmatched: 4.

The chain links TRBV10-1 to TRBJ2-5; D remains ambiguous. V shed 0 bases and J shed 5 bases, with 10 bases lying between them. Germline V gives CDR1 WNHNN, CDR2 SYGVQD (reference sequence). The CDR3 is 14 residues long. For the CDR3, the DNA is TGCGCCAGCAGTGAGTCAGTGGGTTTGGAGACCCAGTACTTC. It translates to CASSESVGLETQYF.

The gene calls are TRBV5-1 and TRBJ2-1; D may be TRBD1 or TRBD2 (5 bases each). The CDR3 loop spans 18 amino acids. V dropped 3 bases and J dropped 0 bases, with 19 bases sitting between them. Germline V lookup: CDR1 SGHRS, CDR2 YFSETQ. CDR3 nucleotides: TGCGCCAGCAGCTGGGGGTATTCGGGATCTAGCTCCTACAATGAGCAGTTCTTC. Encoded protein: CASSWGYSGSSSYNEQFF.

The chain is built from TRBV5-8 and TRBJ2-7; 10 nucleotides match TRBD2. Looked up from germline, CDR1 is SGHTS and CDR2 is YDEGEE. This CDR3 is 17 amino acids long. V was clipped by 0 bases and J by 0 bases; unmatched bases: 6. CDR3 nucleotides: TGTGCCAGCAGCTTGGGGGAACTAGCGGGGAGCTCCTACGAGCAGTACTTC. It specifies CASSLGELAGSSYEQYF.

This sequence joins TRBV30 and TRBJ1-1; a possible D gene is TRBD1 (6 bases). V shed 4 bases and J shed 0 bases, with 9 bases lying between them. The CDR3 runs 13 residues. Germline V gene data show CDR1 as GTSNPN and CDR2 as SVGIG (reference sequence). CDR3 in DNA: TGTGCCTGGATCAGGGGCATGAACACTGAAGCTTTCTTT. Its translation: CAWIRGMNTEAFF.

The chain carries TRBV11-3 and TRBJ2-2; TRBD1 is a possible D gene (6 bases). CDR1 is SGHNT and CDR2 is YENEEA in the germline V gene. The V gene lost 0 bases and the J gene lost 6 bases, with 26 bases spanning the gap. This CDR3 has 20 residues. The CDR3: CASSLDYSPLPRGQAGELFF. CDR3 coding DNA: TGTGCCAGCAGCTTAGACTATTCACCCCTCCCCAGGGGCCAGGCCGGGGAGCTGTTTTTT.